This TCR beta chain stems from a study of T-cell memory formation after mild COVID-19. Whole-study results and caveats: Pre-infection memory showed some responding clones, and this suggested that cross-reactive memory joined. The study found contracting CD4+ clones mainly in CM and EM and contracting CD8+ clones in EMRA.

TCRdb used MiXCR to reprocess the 5' RACE reads, holding one entry per CDR3 protein. The sample includes about 160,000 distinct CDR3 sequences, 25% to 40% of them seen just once. With 6 bases clipped from V and 2 bases from J, the junction kept 4 bases outside the gene matches. This CDR3 comprises 12 residues. Per the germline V gene, CDR1 is DFQATT and CDR2 is SNEGSKA (reference sequence). This clonotype is medium-sized. The target antigen is unknown. What was sequenced was PBMCs or a T cell subset sorted from them (not recorded which). The chain is built from TRBV20-1 and TRBJ2-7; 7 bases are a match to TRBD1. The TCR sequence derives from an adult woman who had mild COVID-19 (a few samples of this study predate the infection). Cell type and time point are not known. The CDR3 nucleotides read TGCAGTGCCTATACAGGGGCCTACGAGCAGTACTTC. Protein: CSAYTGAYEQYF.